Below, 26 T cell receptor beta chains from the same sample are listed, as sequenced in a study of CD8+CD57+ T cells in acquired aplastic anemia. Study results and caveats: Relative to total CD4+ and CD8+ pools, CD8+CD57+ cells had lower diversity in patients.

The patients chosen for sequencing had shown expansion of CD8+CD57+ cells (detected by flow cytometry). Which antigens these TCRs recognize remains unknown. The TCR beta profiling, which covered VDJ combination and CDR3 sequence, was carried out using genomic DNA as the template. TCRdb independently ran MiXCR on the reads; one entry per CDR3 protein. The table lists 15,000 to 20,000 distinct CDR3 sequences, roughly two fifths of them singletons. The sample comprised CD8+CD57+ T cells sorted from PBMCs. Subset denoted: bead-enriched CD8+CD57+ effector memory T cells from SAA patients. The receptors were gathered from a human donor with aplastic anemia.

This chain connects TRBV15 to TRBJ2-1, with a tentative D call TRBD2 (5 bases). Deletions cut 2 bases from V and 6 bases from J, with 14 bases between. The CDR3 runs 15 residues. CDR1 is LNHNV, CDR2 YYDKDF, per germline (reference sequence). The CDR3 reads CATSRPFPGTNEQFF. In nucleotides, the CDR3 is TGTGCCACCAGCAGACCATTTCCGGGAACCAATGAGCAGTTCTTC.

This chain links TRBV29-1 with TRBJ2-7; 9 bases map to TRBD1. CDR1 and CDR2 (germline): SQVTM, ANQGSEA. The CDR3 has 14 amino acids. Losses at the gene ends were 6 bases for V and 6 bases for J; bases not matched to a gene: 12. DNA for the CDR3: TGCAGCGTGCCGCCGGGACAGGGAGGCCTCGAGCAGTACTTC. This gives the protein CSVPPGQGGLEQYF.

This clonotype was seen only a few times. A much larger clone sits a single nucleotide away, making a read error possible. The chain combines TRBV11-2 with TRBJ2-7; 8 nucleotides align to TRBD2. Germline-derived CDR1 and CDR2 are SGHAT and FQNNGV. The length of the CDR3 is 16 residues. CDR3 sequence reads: CASSPPASGPPYEQHF. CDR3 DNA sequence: TGTGCCAGCAGCCCCCCGGCTAGCGGGCCGCCCTACGAGCAGCACTTC.

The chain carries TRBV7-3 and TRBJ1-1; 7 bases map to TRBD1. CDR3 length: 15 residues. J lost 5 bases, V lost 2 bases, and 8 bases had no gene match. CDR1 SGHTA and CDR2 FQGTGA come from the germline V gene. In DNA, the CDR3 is TGTGCCAGCAGCTTATATGGACAGGAGGGGACTGAAGCTTTCTTT. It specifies CASSLYGQEGTEAFF.

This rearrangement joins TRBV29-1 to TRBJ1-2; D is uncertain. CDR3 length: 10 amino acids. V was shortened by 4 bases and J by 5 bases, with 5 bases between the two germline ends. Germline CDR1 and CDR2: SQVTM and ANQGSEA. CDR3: CSVASYGYTF. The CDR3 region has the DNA TGCAGCGTTGCCAGTTATGGCTACACCTTC. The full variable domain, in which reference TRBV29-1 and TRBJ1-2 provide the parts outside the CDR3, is SAVISQKPSRDICQRGTSLTIQCQVDSQVTMMFWYRQQPGQSLTLIATANQGSEATYESGFVIDKFPISRPNLTFSTLTVSNMSPEDSSIYLCSVASYGYTFGSGTRLTVV.

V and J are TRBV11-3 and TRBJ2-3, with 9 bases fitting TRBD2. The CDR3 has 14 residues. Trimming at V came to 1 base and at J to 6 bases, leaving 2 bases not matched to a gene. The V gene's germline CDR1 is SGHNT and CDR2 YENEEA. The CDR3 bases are TGTGCCAGCAGCTTAGGTCTAGCGGGGGATACGCAGTATTTT. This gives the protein CASSLGLAGDTQYF.

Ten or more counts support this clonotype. CDR3 amino acids: CATSSDGTGPYNEQFF. The CDR3 bases are TGTGCCACCAGCAGCGATGGGACAGGCCCTTACAATGAGCAGTTCTTC. The J gene is TRBJ2-1, the V gene TRBV15, with 8 bases identical to TRBD1. V lost 3 bases and J lost 4; bases outside the gene matches: 8. The CDR3 has 16 amino acids. Germline values: CDR1 LNHNV, CDR2 YYDKDF (reference sequence).

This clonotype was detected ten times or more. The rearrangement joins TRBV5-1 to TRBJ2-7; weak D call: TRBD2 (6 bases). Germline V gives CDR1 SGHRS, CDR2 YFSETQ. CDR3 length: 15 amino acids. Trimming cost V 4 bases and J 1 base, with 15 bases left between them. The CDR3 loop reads CASSELRGTSYEQYF. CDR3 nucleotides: TGCGCCAGCAGCGAACTTCGGGGGACGTCCTACGAGCAGTACTTC. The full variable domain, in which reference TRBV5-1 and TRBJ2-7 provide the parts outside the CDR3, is KAGVTQTPRYLIKTRGQQVTLSCSPISGHRSVSWYQQTPGQGLQFLFEYFSETQRNKGNFPGRFSGRQFSNSRSEMNVSTLELGDSALYLCASSELRGTSYEQYFGPGTRLTVT.

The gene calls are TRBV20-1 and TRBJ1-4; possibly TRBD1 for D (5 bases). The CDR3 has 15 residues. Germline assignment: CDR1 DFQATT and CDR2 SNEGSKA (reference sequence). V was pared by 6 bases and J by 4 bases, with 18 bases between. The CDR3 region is CSATRQGGNNEKLFF. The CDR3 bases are TGCAGTGCCACGAGGCAGGGAGGGAATAATGAAAAACTGTTTTTT.

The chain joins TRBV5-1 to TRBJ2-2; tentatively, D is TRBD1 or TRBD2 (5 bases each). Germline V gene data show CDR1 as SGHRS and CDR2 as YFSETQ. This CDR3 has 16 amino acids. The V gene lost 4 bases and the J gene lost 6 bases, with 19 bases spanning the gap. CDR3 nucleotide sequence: TGCGCCAGCAGCGGACCCGGGACGGCCGACGCCGGGGAGCTGTTTTTT. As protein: CASSGPGTADAGELFF.

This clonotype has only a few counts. CDR3 nucleotide sequence: TGTGCCAGCAGCGGACAGGGTCGCTACGAGCAGTACTTC. Translated, it gives CASSGQGRYEQYF. The chain combines TRBV12-3 or TRBV12-4 with TRBJ2-7; TRBD1 agrees at 8 bases. Trimming cost V 6 bases and J 3 bases; bases outside gene matches: 4. The CDR3 consists of 13 residues.

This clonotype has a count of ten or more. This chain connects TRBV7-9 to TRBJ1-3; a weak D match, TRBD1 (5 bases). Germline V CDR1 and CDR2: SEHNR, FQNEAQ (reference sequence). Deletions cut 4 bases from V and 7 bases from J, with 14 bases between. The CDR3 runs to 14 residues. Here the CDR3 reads CASSSLRGGNTIYF. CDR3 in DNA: TGTGCCAGCAGCTCCTTGAGGGGCGGGAACACCATATATTTT. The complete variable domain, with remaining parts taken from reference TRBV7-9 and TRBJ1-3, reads DTGVSQNPRHKITKRGQNVTFRCDPISEHNRLYWYRQTLGQGPEFLTYFQNEAQLEKSRLLSDRFSAERPKGSFSTLEIQRTEQGDSAMYLCASSSLRGGNTIYFGEGSWLTVV.

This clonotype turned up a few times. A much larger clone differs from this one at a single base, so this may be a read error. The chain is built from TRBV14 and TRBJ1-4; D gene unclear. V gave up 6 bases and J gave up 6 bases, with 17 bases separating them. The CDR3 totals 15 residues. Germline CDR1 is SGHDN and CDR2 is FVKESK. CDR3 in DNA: TGTGCCAGCAGTCAATGGCAGAGGGCGGATGAAAAACTGTTTTTT. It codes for CASSQWQRADEKLFF.

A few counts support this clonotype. The CDR3 reads CAWRGWSSYNSPLHF. The CDR3 nucleotides are TGTGCCTGGAGGGGGTGGAGCTCCTATAATTCACCCCTCCACTTT. V gene TRBV30 combines with J gene TRBJ1-6, with unresolved D. Trimming removed 3 bases from V and 0 bases from J, with 9 bases in between. The CDR3 loop spans 15 amino acids. The germline V gene encodes CDR1 GTSNPN and CDR2 SVGIG (reference sequence).

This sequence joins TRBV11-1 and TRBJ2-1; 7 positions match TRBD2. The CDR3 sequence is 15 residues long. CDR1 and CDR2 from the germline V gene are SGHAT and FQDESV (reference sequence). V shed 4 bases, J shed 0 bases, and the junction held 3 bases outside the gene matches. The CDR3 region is CASSSLANSYNEQFF. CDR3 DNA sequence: TGTGCCAGCAGCTCACTAGCGAACTCCTACAATGAGCAGTTCTTC.

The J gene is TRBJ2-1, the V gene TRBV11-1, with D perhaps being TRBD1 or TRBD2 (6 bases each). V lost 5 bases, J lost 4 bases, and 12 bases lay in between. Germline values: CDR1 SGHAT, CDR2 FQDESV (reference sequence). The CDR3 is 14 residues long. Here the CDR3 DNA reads TGTGCCAGCAGCGGCGGGACAAGGTACAATGAGCAGTTCTTC. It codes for CASSGGTRYNEQFF.

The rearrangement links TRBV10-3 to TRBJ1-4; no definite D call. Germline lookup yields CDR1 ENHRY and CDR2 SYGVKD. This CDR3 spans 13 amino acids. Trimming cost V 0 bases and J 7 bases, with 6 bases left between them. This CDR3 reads CAISESLGEKLFF. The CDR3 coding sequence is TGTGCCATCAGTGAGTCGCTGGGTGAAAAACTGTTTTTT.

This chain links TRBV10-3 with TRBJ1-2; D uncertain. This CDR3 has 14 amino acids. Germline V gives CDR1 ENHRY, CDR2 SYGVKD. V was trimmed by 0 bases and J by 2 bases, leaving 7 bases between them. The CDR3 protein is CAISESGENYGYTF. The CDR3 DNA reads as TGTGCCATCAGTGAGTCTGGGGAGAACTATGGCTACACCTTC.

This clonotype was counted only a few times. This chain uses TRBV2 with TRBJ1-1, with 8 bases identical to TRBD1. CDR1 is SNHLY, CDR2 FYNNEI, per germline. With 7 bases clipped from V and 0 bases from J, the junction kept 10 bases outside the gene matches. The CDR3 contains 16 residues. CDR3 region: CASNWDRWGMNTEAFF. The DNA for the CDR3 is TGTGCCAGCAATTGGGACAGGTGGGGCATGAACACTGAAGCTTTCTTT.

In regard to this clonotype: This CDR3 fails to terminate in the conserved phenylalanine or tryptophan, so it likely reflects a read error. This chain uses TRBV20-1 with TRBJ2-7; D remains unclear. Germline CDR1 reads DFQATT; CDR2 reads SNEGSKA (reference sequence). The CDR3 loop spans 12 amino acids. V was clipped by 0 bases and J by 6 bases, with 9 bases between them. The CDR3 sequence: CSARDPPIEQYS. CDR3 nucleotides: TGCAGTGCTAGAGATCCCCCGATCGAGCAGTACTCC.

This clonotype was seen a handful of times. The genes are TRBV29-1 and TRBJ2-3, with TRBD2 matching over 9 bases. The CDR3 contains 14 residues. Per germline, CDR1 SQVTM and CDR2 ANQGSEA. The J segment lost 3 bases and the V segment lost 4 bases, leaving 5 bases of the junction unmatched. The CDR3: CSVVGTSSTDTQYF. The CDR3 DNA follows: TGCAGCGTTGTCGGGACTAGCAGTACAGATACGCAGTATTTT.

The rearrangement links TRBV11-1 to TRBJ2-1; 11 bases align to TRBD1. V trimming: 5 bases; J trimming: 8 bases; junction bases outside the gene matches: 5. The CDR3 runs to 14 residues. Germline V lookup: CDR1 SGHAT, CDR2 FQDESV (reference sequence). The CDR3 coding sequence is TGTGCCAGCAGCGTCGGACAGGGGGCCTATGAGCAGTTCTTC. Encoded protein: CASSVGQGAYEQFF.

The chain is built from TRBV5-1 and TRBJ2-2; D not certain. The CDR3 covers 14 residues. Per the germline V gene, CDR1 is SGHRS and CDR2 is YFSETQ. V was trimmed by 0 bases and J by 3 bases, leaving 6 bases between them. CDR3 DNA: TGCGCCAGCAGCTTGGCCCAGTACACCGGGGAGCTGTTTTTT. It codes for CASSLAQYTGELFF.

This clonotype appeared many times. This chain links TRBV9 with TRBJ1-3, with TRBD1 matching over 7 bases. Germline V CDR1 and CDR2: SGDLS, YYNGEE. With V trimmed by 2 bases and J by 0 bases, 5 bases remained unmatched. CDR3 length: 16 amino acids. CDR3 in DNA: TGTGCCAGCAGCGTCACAGGGGACGGCTCTGGAAACACCATATATTTT. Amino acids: CASSVTGDGSGNTIYF.

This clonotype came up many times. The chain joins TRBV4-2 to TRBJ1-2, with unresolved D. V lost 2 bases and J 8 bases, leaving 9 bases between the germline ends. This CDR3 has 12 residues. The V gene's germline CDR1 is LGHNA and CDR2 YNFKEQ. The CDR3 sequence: CASSQRGGGYTF. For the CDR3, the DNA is TGTGCCAGCAGCCAACGAGGAGGGGGCTACACCTTC.

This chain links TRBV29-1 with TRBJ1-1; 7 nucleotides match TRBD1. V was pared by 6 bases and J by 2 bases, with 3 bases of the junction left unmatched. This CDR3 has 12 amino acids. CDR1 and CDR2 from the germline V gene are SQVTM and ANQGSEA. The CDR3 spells CSVGQDNTEAFF. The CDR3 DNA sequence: TGCAGCGTAGGACAGGACAACACTGAAGCTTTCTTT.